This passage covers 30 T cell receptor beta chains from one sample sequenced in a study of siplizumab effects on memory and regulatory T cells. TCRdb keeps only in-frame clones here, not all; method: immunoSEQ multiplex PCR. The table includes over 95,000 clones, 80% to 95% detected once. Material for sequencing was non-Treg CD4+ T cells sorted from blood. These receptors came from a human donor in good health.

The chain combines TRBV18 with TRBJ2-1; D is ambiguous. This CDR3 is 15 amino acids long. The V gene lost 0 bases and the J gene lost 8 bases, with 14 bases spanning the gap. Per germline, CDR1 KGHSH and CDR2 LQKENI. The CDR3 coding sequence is TGTGCCAGCTCACCACCCCCGCAAGGCCTCTATGAGCAGTTCTTC. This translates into CASSPPPQGLYEQFF.

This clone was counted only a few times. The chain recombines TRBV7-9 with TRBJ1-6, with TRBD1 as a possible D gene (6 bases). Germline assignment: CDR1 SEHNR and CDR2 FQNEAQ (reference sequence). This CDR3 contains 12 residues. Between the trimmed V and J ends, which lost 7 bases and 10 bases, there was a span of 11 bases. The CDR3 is CASNRDYSPLHF. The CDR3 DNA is TGTGCCAGCAACAGGGATTACTCACCCCTCCACTTT.

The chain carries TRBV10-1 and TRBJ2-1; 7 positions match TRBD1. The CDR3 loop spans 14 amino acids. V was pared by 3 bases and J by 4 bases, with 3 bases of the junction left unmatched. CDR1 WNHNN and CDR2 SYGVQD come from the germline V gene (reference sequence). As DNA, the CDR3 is TGCGCCAGCAGTGAAGGGACAGAGTACAATGAGCAGTTCTTC. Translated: CASSEGTEYNEQFF.

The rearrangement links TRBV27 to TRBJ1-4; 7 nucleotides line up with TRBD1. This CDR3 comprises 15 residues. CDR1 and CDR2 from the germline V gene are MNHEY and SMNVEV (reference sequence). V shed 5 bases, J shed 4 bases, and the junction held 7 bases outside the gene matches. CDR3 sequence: CASSRQGGLNEKLFF. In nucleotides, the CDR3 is TGTGCCAGCAGTAGACAGGGCGGACTTAATGAAAAACTGTTTTTT.

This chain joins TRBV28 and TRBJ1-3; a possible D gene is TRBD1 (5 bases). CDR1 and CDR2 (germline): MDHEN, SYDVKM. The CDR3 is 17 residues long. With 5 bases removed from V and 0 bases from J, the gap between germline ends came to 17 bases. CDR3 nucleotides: TGTGCCAGCAGTCCTTCGGGCAGGGCGAGCTCTGGAAACACCATATATTTT. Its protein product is CASSPSGRASSGNTIYF.

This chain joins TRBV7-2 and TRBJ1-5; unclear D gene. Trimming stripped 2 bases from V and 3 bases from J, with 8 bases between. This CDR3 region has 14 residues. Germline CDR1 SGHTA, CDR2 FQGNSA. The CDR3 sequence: CASSLIRDNQPQHF. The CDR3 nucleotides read TGTGCCAGCAGCTTAATCCGGGACAATCAGCCCCAGCATTTT.

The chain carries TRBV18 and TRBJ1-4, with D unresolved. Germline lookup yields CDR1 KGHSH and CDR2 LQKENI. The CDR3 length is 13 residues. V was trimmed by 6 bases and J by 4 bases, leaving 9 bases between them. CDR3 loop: CASSLTNNEKLFF. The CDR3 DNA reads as TGTGCCAGCTCTCTGACAAATAATGAAAAACTGTTTTTT.

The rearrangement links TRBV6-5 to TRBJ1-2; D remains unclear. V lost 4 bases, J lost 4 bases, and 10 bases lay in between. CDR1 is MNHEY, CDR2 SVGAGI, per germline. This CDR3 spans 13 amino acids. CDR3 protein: CASSSRQIYGYTF. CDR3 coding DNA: TGTGCCAGCAGTTCCCGACAAATCTATGGCTACACCTTC.

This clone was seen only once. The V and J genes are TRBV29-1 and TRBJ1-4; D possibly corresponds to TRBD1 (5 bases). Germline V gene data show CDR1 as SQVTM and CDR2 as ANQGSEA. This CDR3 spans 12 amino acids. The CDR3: CGLRDSNEKLFF. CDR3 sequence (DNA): TGCGGCCTCAGGGATTCTAATGAAAAACTGTTTTTT. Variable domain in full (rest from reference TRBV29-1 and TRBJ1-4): SAVISQKPSRDICQRGTSLTIQCQVDSQVTMMFWYRQQPGQSLTLIATANQGSEATYESGFVIDKFPISRPNLTFSTLTVSNMSPEDSSIYLCGLRDSNEKLFFGSGTQLSVL.

For the CDR3, the DNA is TGTGCCAGCAGCTCCAGGGGGCCGACCAAAAACATTCAGTACTTC. Its translation is CASSSRGPTKNIQYF. The V and J genes are TRBV7-2 and TRBJ2-4; 8 nucleotides agree with TRBD1. Germline lookup yields CDR1 SGHTA and CDR2 FQGNSA. The trim removed 4 bases at V and 2 bases at J, leaving 4 bases unmatched. This CDR3 is built from 15 residues.

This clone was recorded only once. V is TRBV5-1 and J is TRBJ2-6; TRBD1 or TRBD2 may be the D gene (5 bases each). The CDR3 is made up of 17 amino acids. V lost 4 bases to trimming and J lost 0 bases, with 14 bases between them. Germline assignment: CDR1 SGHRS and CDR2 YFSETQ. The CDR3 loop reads CASSGGPKSSGANVLTF. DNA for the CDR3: TGCGCCAGCAGCGGGGGACCTAAAAGCTCTGGGGCCAACGTCCTGACTTTC.

This CDR3 reads CASSLANPGHEQFF. CDR3 nucleotides: TGTGCCAGCAGCTTAGCTAACCCCGGCCATGAGCAGTTCTTC. This chain joins TRBV11-1 and TRBJ2-1; D call uncertain. This CDR3 contains 14 residues. Germline CDR1 is SGHAT and CDR2 is FQDESV (reference sequence). Trimming removed 0 bases from V and 8 bases from J, with 11 bases in between.

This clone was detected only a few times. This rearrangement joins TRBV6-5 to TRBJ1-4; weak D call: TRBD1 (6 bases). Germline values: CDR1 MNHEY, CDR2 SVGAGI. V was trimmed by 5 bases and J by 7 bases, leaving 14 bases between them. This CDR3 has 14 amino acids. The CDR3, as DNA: TGTGCCAGCAGTGGCGGGGGGCTCGGTGAAAAACTGTTTTTT. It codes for CASSGGGLGEKLFF.

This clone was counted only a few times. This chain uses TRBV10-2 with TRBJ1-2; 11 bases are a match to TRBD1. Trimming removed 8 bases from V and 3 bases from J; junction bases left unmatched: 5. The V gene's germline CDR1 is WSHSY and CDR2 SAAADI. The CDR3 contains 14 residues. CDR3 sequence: CASVRGQGDYGYTF. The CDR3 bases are TGCGCCAGCGTGCGGGGACAGGGGGACTATGGCTACACCTTC.

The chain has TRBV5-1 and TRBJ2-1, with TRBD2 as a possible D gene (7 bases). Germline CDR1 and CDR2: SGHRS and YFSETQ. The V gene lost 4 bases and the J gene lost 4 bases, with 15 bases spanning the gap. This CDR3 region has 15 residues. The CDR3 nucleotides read TGCGCCAGCAGCCCCCGGCGGGGGACATACAATGAGCAGTTCTTC. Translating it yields CASSPRRGTYNEQFF. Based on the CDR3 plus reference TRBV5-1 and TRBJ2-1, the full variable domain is KAGVTQTPRYLIKTRGQQVTLSCSPISGHRSVSWYQQTPGQGLQFLFEYFSETQRNKGNFPGRFSGRQFSNSRSEMNVSTLELGDSALYLCASSPRRGTYNEQFFGPGTRLTVL.

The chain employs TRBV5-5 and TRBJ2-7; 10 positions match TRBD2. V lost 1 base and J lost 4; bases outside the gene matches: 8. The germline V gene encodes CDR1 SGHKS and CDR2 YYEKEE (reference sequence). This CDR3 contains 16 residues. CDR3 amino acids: CASSLWFSGGPYEQYF. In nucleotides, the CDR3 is TGTGCCAGCAGCTTGTGGTTTAGCGGGGGGCCGTACGAGCAGTACTTC.

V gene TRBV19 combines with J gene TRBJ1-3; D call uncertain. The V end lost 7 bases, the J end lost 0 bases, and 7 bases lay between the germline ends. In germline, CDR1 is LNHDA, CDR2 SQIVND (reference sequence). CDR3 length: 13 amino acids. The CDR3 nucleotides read TGTGCCAGTATGGATAACTCTGGAAACACCATATATTTT. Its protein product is CASMDNSGNTIYF.

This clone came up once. CDR3 loop: CASSRTREETQYF. The CDR3 region has the DNA TGCGCCAGCAGCCGAACTAGGGAGGAGACCCAGTACTTC. The chain couples TRBV4-1 to TRBJ2-5; possible D gene TRBD2, 5 bases. CDR1 and CDR2 from the germline V gene are MGHRA and YSYEKL. With 4 bases removed from V and 5 bases from J, the gap between germline ends came to 11 bases. The CDR3 loop spans 13 amino acids.

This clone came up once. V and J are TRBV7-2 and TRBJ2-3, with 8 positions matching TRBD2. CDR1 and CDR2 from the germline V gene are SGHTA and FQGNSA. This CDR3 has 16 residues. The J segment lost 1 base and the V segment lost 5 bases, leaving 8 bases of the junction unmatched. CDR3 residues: CASSLSSGGGTDTQYF. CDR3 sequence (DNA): TGTGCCAGCAGCCTCTCCAGCGGGGGAGGCACAGATACGCAGTATTTT.

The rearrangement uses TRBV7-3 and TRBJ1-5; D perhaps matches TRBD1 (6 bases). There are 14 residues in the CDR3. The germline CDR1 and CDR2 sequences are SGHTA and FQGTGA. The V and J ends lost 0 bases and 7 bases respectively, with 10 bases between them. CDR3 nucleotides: TGTGCCAGCAGCTTAACGGCAGGGGAACAGCCCCAGCATTTT. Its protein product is CASSLTAGEQPQHF. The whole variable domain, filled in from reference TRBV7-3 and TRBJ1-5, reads GAGVSQTPSNKVTEKGKYVELRCDPISGHTALYWYRQSLGQGPEFLIYFQGTGAADDSGLPNDRFFAVRPEGSVSTLKIQRTERGDSAVYLCASSLTAGEQPQHFGDGTRLSIL.

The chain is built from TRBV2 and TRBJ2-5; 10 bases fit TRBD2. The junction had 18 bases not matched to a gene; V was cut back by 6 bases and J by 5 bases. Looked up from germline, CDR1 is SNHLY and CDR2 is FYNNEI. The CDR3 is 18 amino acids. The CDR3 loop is CASSARSRDGAGGETQYF. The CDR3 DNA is TGTGCCAGCAGCGCCCGTTCACGTGACGGAGCGGGGGGGGAGACCCAGTACTTC.

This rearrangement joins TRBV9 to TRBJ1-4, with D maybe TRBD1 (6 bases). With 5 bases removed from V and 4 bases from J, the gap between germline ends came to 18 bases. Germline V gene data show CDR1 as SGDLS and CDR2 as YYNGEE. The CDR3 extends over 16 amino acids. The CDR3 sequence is CASSPSGGPLNEKLFF. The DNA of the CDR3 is TGTGCCAGCAGTCCTTCGGGGGGCCCCCTTAATGAAAAACTGTTTTTT. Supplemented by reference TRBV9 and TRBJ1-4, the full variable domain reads DSGVTQTPKHLITATGQRVTLRCSPRSGDLSVYWYQQSLDQGLQFLIQYYNGEERAKGNILERFSAQQFPDLHSELNLSSLELGDSALYFCASSPSGGPLNEKLFFGSGTQLSVL.

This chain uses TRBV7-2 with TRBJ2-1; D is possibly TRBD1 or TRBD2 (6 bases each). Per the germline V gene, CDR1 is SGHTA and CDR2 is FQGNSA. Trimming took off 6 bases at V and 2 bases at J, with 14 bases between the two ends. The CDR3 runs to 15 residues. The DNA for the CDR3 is TGTGCCAGCAGTACCGGGGGCCCCACCTACAATGAGCAGTTCTTC. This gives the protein CASSTGGPTYNEQFF.

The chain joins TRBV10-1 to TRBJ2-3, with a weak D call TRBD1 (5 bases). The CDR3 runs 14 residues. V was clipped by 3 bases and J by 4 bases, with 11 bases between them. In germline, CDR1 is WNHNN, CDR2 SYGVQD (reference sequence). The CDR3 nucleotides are TGCGCCAGCAGTGATGGGGCGGTCGCAGATACGCAGTATTTT. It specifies CASSDGAVADTQYF.

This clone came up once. CDR3 coding DNA: TGTGCCAGTAGGCGGAGCGGAGGGGGCTACACCTTC. This encodes CASRRSGGGYTF. The gene calls are TRBV19 and TRBJ1-2; D is unclear. The CDR3 extends over 12 amino acids. CDR1 and CDR2 (germline): LNHDA, SQIVND (reference sequence). V was trimmed by 6 bases and J by 8 bases, leaving 13 bases between them. Full variable domain (remainder filled in from reference TRBV19 and TRBJ1-2): DGGITQSPKYLFRKEGQNVTLSCEQNLNHDAMYWYRQDPGQGLRLIYYSQIVNDFQKGDIAEGYSVSREKKESFPLTVTSAQKNPTAFYLCASRRSGGGYTFGSGTRLTVV.

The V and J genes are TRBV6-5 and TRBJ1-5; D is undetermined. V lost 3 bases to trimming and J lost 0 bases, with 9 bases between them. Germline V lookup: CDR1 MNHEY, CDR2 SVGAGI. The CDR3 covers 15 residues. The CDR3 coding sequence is TGTGCCAGCAGTTATACGGCGAATAGCAATCAGCCCCAGCATTTT. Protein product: CASSYTANSNQPQHF.

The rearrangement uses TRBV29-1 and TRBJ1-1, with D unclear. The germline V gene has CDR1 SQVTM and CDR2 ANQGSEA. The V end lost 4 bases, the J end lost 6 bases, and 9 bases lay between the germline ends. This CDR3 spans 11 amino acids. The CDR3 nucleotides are TGCAGCGTTGGGCGGTTCGCTGAAGCTTTCTTT. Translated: CSVGRFAEAFF.

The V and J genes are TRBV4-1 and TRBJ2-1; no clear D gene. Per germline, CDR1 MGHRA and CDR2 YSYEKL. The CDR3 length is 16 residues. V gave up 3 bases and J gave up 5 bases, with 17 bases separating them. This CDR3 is CASSHIFYRQHNEQFF. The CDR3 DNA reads TGCGCCAGCAGCCATATTTTTTATCGGCAGCACAATGAGCAGTTCTTC.

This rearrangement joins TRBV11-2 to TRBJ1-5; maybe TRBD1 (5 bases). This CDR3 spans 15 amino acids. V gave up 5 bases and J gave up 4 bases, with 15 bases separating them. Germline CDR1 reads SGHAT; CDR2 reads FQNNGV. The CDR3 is CASSTHGTANQPQHF. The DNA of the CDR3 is TGTGCCAGCAGCACTCACGGGACGGCTAATCAGCCCCAGCATTTT. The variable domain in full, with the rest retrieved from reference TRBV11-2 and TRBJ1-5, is EAGVAQSPRYKIIEKRQSVAFWCNPISGHATLYWYQQILGQGPKLLIQFQNNGVVDDSQLPKDRFSAERLKGVDSTLKIQPAKLEDSAVYLCASSTHGTANQPQHFGDGTRLSIL.

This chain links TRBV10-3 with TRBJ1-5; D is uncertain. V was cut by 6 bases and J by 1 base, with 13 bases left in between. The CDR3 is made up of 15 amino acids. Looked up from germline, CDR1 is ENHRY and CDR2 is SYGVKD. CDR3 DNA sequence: TGTGCCATCAGCGGCGGAGTCGAGAGCAATCAGCCCCAGCATTTT. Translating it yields CAISGGVESNQPQHF.